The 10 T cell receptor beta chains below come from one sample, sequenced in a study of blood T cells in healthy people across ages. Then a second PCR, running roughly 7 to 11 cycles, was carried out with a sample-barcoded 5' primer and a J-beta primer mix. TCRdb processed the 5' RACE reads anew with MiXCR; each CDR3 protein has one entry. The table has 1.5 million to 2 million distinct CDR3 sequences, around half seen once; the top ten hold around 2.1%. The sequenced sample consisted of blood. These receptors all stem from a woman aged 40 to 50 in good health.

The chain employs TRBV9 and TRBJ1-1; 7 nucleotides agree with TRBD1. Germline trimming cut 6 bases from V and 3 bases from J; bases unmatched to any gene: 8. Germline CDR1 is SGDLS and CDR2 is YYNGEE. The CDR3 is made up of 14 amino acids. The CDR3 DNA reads TGTGCCAGCACATCGACAGGGCAGGACACTGAAGCTTTCTTT. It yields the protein CASTSTGQDTEAFF.

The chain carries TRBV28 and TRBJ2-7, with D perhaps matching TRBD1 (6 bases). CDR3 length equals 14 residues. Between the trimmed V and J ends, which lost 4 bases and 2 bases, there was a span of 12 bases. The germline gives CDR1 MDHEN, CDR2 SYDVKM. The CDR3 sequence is CASSSPDRTYEQYF. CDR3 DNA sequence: TGTGCCAGCAGTTCCCCGGACAGAACCTACGAGCAGTACTTC.

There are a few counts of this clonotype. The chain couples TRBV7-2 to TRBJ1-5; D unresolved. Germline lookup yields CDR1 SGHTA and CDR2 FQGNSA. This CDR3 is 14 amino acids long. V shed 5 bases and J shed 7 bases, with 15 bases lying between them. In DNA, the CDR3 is TGTGCCAGCAGCCGCCCGGGGAAGGCGCAGCCCCAGCATTTT. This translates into CASSRPGKAQPQHF.

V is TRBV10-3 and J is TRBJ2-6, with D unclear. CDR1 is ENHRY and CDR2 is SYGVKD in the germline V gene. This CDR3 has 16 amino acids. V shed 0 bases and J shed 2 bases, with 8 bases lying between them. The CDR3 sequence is CAISESMVTGANVLTF. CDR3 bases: TGTGCCATCAGTGAGTCGATGGTGACTGGGGCCAACGTCCTGACTTTC.

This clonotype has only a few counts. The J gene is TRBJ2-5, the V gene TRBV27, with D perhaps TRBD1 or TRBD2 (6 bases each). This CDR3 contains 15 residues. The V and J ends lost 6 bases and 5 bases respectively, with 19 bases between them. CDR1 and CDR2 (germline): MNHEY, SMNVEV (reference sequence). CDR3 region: CASSPTQGRGETQYF. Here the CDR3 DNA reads TGTGCCAGCAGCCCGACGCAGGGGCGGGGTGAGACCCAGTACTTC.

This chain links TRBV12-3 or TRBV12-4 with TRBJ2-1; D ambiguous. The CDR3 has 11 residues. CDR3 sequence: CASQSYNEQFF. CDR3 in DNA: TGTGCTTCACAGTCGTACAATGAGCAGTTCTTC.

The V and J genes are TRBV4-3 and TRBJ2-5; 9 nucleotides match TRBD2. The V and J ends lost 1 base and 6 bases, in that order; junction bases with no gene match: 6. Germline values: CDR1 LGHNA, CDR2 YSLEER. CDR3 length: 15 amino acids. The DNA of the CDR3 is TGCGCCAGCAGCCAAGTGGGCGCGGGGGGGAAGACCCAGTACTTC. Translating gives CASSQVGAGGKTQYF.

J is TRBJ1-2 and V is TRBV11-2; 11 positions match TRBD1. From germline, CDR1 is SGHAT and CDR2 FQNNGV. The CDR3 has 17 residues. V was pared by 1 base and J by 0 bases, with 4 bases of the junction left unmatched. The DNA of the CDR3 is TGTGCCAGCAGCTTAGTGGGACAGGGGGATACTAACTATGGCTACACCTTC. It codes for CASSLVGQGDTNYGYTF.

DNA of the CDR3: TGTGCCAGCAGTCCCTCCTGGTACGAGCAGTACTTC. Translated: CASSPSWYEQYF. V usage is TRBV28 and J usage is TRBJ2-5; no clear D gene. The J call is doubtful: the DNA matches TRBJ2-7 better. This CDR3 comprises 12 residues. Germline V gene lookup returns CDR1 MDHEN and CDR2 SYDVKM.

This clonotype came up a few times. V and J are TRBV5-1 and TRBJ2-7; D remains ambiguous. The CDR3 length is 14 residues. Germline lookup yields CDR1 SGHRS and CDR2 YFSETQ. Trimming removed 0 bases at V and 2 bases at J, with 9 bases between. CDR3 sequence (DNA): TGCGCCAGCAGCTTGGGGTTCGGAACCTACGAGCAGTACTTC. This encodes CASSLGFGTYEQYF.